This is a list of T cell receptor beta chains from one sample in a study of blood T cell repertoires in COVID-19. The protocol was immunoSEQ multiplex PCR, while the TCRdb copy is restricted to in-frame clones and leaves out a portion. The data show 200,000 to 250,000 clones, around 90% seen once. The specimen was PBMCs or T cells enriched from blood (not recorded which). The receptors derive from a woman aged 25-40 years with acute COVID-19. Both conserved end residues are part of each CDR3. The D gene is left open where the match is weak. Size is stated for part of the rows, as once, few or many counts, or as a class when the clone is expanded.

J,size,V,D,DNA,CDR3
TRBJ2-6,-,TRBV6-4,TRBD1,TGTGCCAGCAGTTCGACAGGGGGCGCGTCTGGGGCCAACGTCCTGACTTTC,CASSSTGGASGANVLTF
TRBJ1-6,few,TRBV5-5,-,TGTGCCAGCAGCTTGGTTGGTTTCGGACAGACTAATTCACCCCTCCACTTT,CASSLVGFGQTNSPLHF
TRBJ2-1,few,TRBV4-2,TRBD2,TGTGCCAGCAGCCAAGACCGGGGGTCTAGCGGGAGCAATGAGCAGTTCTTC,CASSQDRGSSGSNEQFF
TRBJ2-7,-,TRBV28,TRBD1,TGTGCCAGCAGGCCCGGACAGGGAGGTACCTACGAGCAGTACTTC,CASRPGQGGTYEQYF
TRBJ2-1,once,TRBV29-1,-,TGCAGCGTTACCGGCGGGGGCGGGAGAATAATAAAGCAGTTCTTC,CSVTGGGGRIIKQFF
TRBJ1-1,-,TRBV9,TRBD1,TGTGCCAGCAGCCCTAAGACAGGGTTTACCACTGAAGCTTTCTTT,CASSPKTGFTTEAFF
TRBJ2-2,few,TRBV4-3,-,TGCGCCAGCAGCCAAGATCCAGGTCAGAACACCGGGGAGCTGTTTTTT,CASSQDPGQNTGELFF
TRBJ1-6,-,TRBV11-2,-,TGTGCCAGCAGCGCCGAGCTCTATTCACCCCTCCACTTT,CASSAELYSPLHF
TRBJ2-7,once,TRBV21-1,-,TGTGCCAGCAGCAAAGAAGACCAGGCGGGGGAGCAGTACTTC,CASSKEDQAGEQYF
TRBJ1-2,-,TRBV6-2/TRBV6-3,-,TGTGCCAGCAGTTACTCGACGATTACAGCTCTTAACTATGGCTACACCTTC,CASSYSTITALNYGYTF
TRBJ2-5,-,TRBV11-2,-,TGTGCCAGCAGCTTGTGGAGGACTAGGGGGACAGAGACCCAGTACTTC,CASSLWRTRGTETQYF
TRBJ1-6,-,TRBV19,-,TGTGCCAGTAGTATAAACAGGGAAGAATCACCCCTCCACTTT,CASSINREESPLHF
TRBJ1-1,-,TRBV7-9,TRBD1,TGTGCCAGCAGCCGTACCGGACAGGACGGAAAAGCTTTCTTT,CASSRTGQDGKAFF
TRBJ2-3,-,TRBV29-1,TRBD1,TGCAGCGTACCCCCAGGGGGCGCGGGCACAGATACGCAGTATTTT,CSVPPGGAGTDTQYF
TRBJ1-2,-,TRBV5-1,TRBD1,TGCGCCAGCAGCTTGGAAACAGGGGGCGGCTATGGCTACACCTTC,CASSLETGGGYGYTF
TRBJ2-7,-,TRBV5-8,-,TGTGCCAGCAGCTTTTCTCTAGGTGGGCTCCAGGGCCGACGGGAGCAGTACTTC,CASSFSLGGLQGRREQYF
TRBJ1-6,-,TRBV18,TRBD1,TGTGCCAGCTCACCACGGGACAGCAATTCACCCCTCCACTTT,CASSPRDSNSPLHF
TRBJ1-5,-,TRBV6-5,TRBD1,TGTGCCAGCAGTCCACAGGGGGCGTGGAATCAGCCCCAGCATTTT,CASSPQGAWNQPQHF
TRBJ2-1,-,TRBV6-2/TRBV6-3,-,TGTGCCAGCAGTTACGGTCCAGGGAATGAGCAGTTCTTC,CASSYGPGNEQFF
TRBJ2-7,-,TRBV7-9,TRBD2,TGTGCCAGCAGCCCGCCGGGGGGGGTAGAGCAGTACTTC,CASSPPGGVEQYF
TRBJ2-1,few,TRBV7-9,-,TGTGCCAGCAGCCCTATCAGGGGAAACAATGAGCAGTTCTTC,CASSPIRGNNEQFF
TRBJ2-5,-,TRBV7-6,-,TGTGCCAGCAGCTTTGCCCGGGAGACCCAGTACTTC,CASSFARETQYF
TRBJ1-5,-,TRBV28,-,TGTGCCAGCAGTTTATCGGTAGACTATCAGCCCCAGCATTTT,CASSLSVDYQPQHF
TRBJ1-4,once,TRBV3-1/TRBV3-2,-,TGTGCCAGCAGCCAGCGTAGGGTTGGAGGTAATGAAAAACTGTTTTTT,CASSQRRVGGNEKLFF
TRBJ2-3,-,TRBV5-1,-,TGCGCCACCCATCAGGACTCTGCTGGCCCCCGGGATACGCAGTATTTT,CATHQDSAGPRDTQYF
TRBJ1-2,-,TRBV25-1,-,TGTGCCAGCAGTGAATCTTCAGGGTTCATCGGCTACACCTTC,CASSESSGFIGYTF
TRBJ1-2,-,TRBV10-2,-,TGCGCCAGCAGTGAGTTCTGGGACATCCCTCGGCTCTATGGCTACACCTTC,CASSEFWDIPRLYGYTF
TRBJ2-3,-,TRBV5-4,-,TGTGCCAGCAGCTTGGACCCTAGGCCGAGCACAGATACGCAGTATTTT,CASSLDPRPSTDTQYF